These 26 T cell receptor beta chains came from one sample sequenced in a study of PD-L1 blockade in urothelial cancer. Measured with immunoSEQ multiplex PCR; TCRdb has only the in-frame clones, and not every one. The sample has about 130,000 clones, about 82% seen once. Time point reported: peripheral blood 6 weeks after treatment start. The input for sequencing was PBMCs, taken around atezolizumab (anti-PD-L1) treatment. These receptors all stem from a man aged 50-60 years with urothelial cancer.

V gene TRBV4-2 combines with J gene TRBJ2-1; 11 nucleotides match TRBD2. This CDR3 spans 15 amino acids. The germline V gene encodes CDR1 LGHNA and CDR2 YNFKEQ. V trimming: 6 bases; J trimming: 6 bases; junction bases outside the gene matches: 7. CDR3 protein: CASRTLAGVSNEQFF. DNA for the CDR3: TGTGCCAGCAGAACACTAGCGGGAGTCTCCAATGAGCAGTTCTTC.

V is TRBV13 and J is TRBJ2-7; maybe TRBD1 (6 bases). This CDR3 comprises 16 residues. The germline V and J ends were trimmed by 5 bases and 0 bases, with 17 bases remaining between them. Germline CDR1 is PRHDT and CDR2 is FYEKMQ (reference sequence). In DNA form, the CDR3 reads TGTGCCAGCAGCACCTATGGACAGAGCCTCTCCTACGAGCAGTACTTC. Amino acid sequence: CASSTYGQSLSYEQYF.

This sequence joins TRBV18 and TRBJ2-3; D might be TRBD1 (6 bases). The CDR3 covers 14 residues. CDR1 is KGHSH and CDR2 is LQKENI in the germline V gene. The V and J ends lost 3 bases and 0 bases respectively, with 7 bases between them. The CDR3 DNA follows: TGTGCCAGCTCACCGACAGGCAGCACAGATACGCAGTATTTT. This sequence encodes CASSPTGSTDTQYF.

V usage is TRBV19 and J usage is TRBJ2-7; 8 positions agree with TRBD2. V dropped 3 bases and J dropped 5; count of bases not matched to a gene: 9. In germline, CDR1 is LNHDA, CDR2 SQIVND (reference sequence). The CDR3 totals 15 residues. Here the CDR3 DNA reads TGTGCCAGTAGTATTAATGCGGGAGGACCCCACGAGCAGTACTTC. It specifies CASSINAGGPHEQYF.

The chain employs TRBV27 and TRBJ1-1, with TRBD1 as a possible D gene (6 bases). The CDR3 contains 17 residues. Per the germline V gene, CDR1 is MNHEY and CDR2 is SMNVEV (reference sequence). V was clipped by 2 bases and J by 4 bases, with 20 bases between them. CDR3 protein: CASSLMGGAPRSTEAFF. In DNA form, the CDR3 reads TGTGCCAGCAGTTTAATGGGGGGGGCCCCGAGGAGCACTGAAGCTTTCTTT.

This clone was recorded once. This rearrangement joins TRBV13 to TRBJ2-3; D gene unclear. Germline V lookup: CDR1 PRHDT, CDR2 FYEKMQ (reference sequence). The CDR3 runs 17 residues. Trimming left V 0 bases short and J 0 bases short, with 13 bases between. CDR3 amino acids: CASSLGPSATSTDTQYF. CDR3 nucleotide sequence: TGTGCCAGCAGCTTAGGCCCCAGCGCAACTAGCACAGATACGCAGTATTTT.

The chain is built from TRBV5-1 and TRBJ1-5; D perhaps matches TRBD1 (5 bases). V lost 4 bases, J lost 0 bases, and 11 bases lay in between. The CDR3 length is 15 residues. Germline CDR1 reads SGHRS; CDR2 reads YFSETQ. The CDR3 nucleotides are TGCGCCAGCAGCCCTGGGGGGAGTAGCAATCAGCCCCAGCATTTT. Its protein product is CASSPGGSSNQPQHF.

The chain recombines TRBV5-6 with TRBJ2-2, with 7 bases aligning to TRBD2. The germline V gene has CDR1 SGHDT and CDR2 YYEEEE. The CDR3 sequence is 16 residues long. V dropped 0 bases and J dropped 7; count of bases not matched to a gene: 9. In nucleotides, the CDR3 is TGTGCCAGCAGCTTGGTCGGAGCGGGGAGAGTCGGGGAGCTGTTTTTT. Its protein is CASSLVGAGRVGELFF.

The gene calls are TRBV30 and TRBJ2-7, with TRBD1 identical over 8 bases. Germline-derived CDR1 and CDR2 are GTSNPN and SVGIG (reference sequence). This CDR3 region has 13 residues. Trimming at V came to 2 bases and at J to 3 bases, leaving 3 bases not matched to a gene. The CDR3 sequence: CAWSRTGIYEQYF. As DNA, the CDR3 is TGTGCCTGGAGTAGGACAGGGATCTACGAGCAGTACTTC.

The CDR3 spells CASTAQRANYGYTF. CDR3 nucleotide sequence: TGTGCCAGCACGGCACAGAGAGCTAACTATGGCTACACCTTC. The genes are TRBV2 and TRBJ1-2; D is uncertain. From germline, CDR1 is SNHLY and CDR2 FYNNEI. The V end was cut by 7 bases, the J end by 0 bases, with 12 bases between. This CDR3 has 14 residues.

For this clone: The same CDR3 can be traced to other DNA sequences in this sample. The chain employs TRBV2 and TRBJ2-1; D remains ambiguous. V lost 4 bases to trimming and J lost 3 bases, with 4 bases between them. The CDR3 extends over 12 amino acids. Germline V CDR1 and CDR2: SNHLY, FYNNEI. The CDR3, as DNA: TGTGCCAGCAGTGGCAGCTACAATGAGCAGTTCTTC. Its translation: CASSGSYNEQFF.

The chain joins TRBV6-4 to TRBJ2-1; 9 nucleotides align to TRBD2. V lost 5 bases and J lost 3; bases outside the gene matches: 11. The length of the CDR3 is 17 residues. The germline V gene has CDR1 MRHNA and CDR2 SNTAGT. This chain's CDR3 is CASSRGKREVLYNEQFF. The CDR3 nucleotides are TGTGCCAGCAGTCGGGGTAAGCGGGAGGTCCTCTACAATGAGCAGTTCTTC.

This clone was observed a few times. V gene TRBV6-6 combines with J gene TRBJ1-5; a weak D match, TRBD1 (6 bases). The CDR3 totals 13 residues. With 6 bases removed from V and 1 base from J, the gap between germline ends came to 7 bases. Germline lookup yields CDR1 MNHNY and CDR2 SVGAGI (reference sequence). CDR3 loop: CASRDRSNQPQHF. The DNA for the CDR3 is TGTGCCAGCAGAGACAGGAGCAATCAGCCCCAGCATTTT.

This clone was seen once. The genes are TRBV7-9 and TRBJ1-2, with D maybe TRBD1 (5 bases). V lost 5 bases to trimming and J lost 2 bases, with 12 bases between them. CDR1 SEHNR and CDR2 FQNEAQ come from the germline V gene (reference sequence). This CDR3 has 14 amino acids. The CDR3 reads CASSGGTANYGYTF. The CDR3 DNA follows: TGTGCCAGCAGCGGCGGGACGGCAAACTATGGCTACACCTTC.

The sample holds one count of this clone. V gene TRBV7-9 combines with J gene TRBJ2-3; 7 nucleotides align to TRBD1. Germline V gene lookup returns CDR1 SEHNR and CDR2 FQNEAQ (reference sequence). Trimming cost V 5 bases and J 2 bases; bases outside gene matches: 13. This CDR3 has 17 amino acids. The CDR3 nucleotides are TGTGCCAGCAGCCGCGTACCTACAGGGGAACCCACAGATACGCAGTATTTT. Translating gives CASSRVPTGEPTDTQYF.

The chain recombines TRBV19 with TRBJ2-7; weak D call: TRBD2 (6 bases). CDR3 length: 13 residues. V shed 3 bases and J shed 3 bases, with 9 bases lying between them. Germline V gene data show CDR1 as LNHDA and CDR2 as SQIVND (reference sequence). The CDR3 DNA sequence: TGTGCCAGTAGTATCGGGGGTTACTACGAGCAGTACTTC. It is translated as CASSIGGYYEQYF.

The rearrangement links TRBV10-1 to TRBJ2-1, with TRBD2 matching 7 bases. Per the germline V gene, CDR1 is WNHNN and CDR2 is SYGVQD (reference sequence). The CDR3 sequence is 14 residues long. Here the CDR3 reads CAQLAAGEYNEQFF. As DNA, the CDR3 is TGCGCTCAGCTGGCGGCGGGGGAATACAATGAGCAGTTCTTC.

This clone was observed a single time. The CDR3: CASSLGGSEKLFF. The DNA of the CDR3 is TGTGCCAGCAGCTTGGGGGGGTCGGAAAAACTGTTTTTT. The chain couples TRBV7-2 to TRBJ1-4, with a weak D call TRBD1 (5 bases). V was pared by 3 bases and J by 8 bases, with 10 bases between. In germline, CDR1 is SGHTA, CDR2 FQGNSA. This CDR3 is 13 amino acids long.

The genes are TRBV30 and TRBJ2-7; possibly TRBD1 for D (5 bases). The V gene's germline CDR1 is GTSNPN and CDR2 SVGIG (reference sequence). CDR3 length: 12 amino acids. V was shortened by 5 bases and J by 7 bases, with 15 bases between the two germline ends. CDR3 nucleotides: TGTGCCTGGGGTCGTTCAGGGTGGGAGCAGTACTTC. Its protein is CAWGRSGWEQYF.

The chain combines TRBV10-1 with TRBJ2-3; 10 bases line up with TRBD2. The V gene's germline CDR1 is WNHNN and CDR2 SYGVQD (reference sequence). V dropped 7 bases and J dropped 5; count of bases not matched to a gene: 3. The CDR3 is 13 amino acids. The DNA of the CDR3 is TGCGCCAGCATGAGACTAGCGGGAGATACGCAGTATTTT. Amino acids: CASMRLAGDTQYF.

This clone has only one observation. The chain employs TRBV30 and TRBJ1-3; D is ambiguous. The germline V and J ends were trimmed by 8 bases and 5 bases, with 10 bases remaining between them. CDR3 length equals 11 residues. Germline CDR1 reads GTSNPN; CDR2 reads SVGIG (reference sequence). CDR3: CALIPRNTIYF. The CDR3 bases are TGTGCCCTAATCCCCCGAAACACCATATATTTT.

The chain couples TRBV7-9 to TRBJ2-5; TRBD2 aligns across 10 bases. V dropped 3 bases and J dropped 6; count of bases not matched to a gene: 19. The CDR3 is 19 residues long. Per germline, CDR1 SEHNR and CDR2 FQNEAQ (reference sequence). In nucleotides, the CDR3 is TGTGCCAGCAGCTTCCACAGTGGGACTAGCGCAAGCATGGCCCAGACCCAGTACTTC. It translates to CASSFHSGTSASMAQTQYF.

The J gene is TRBJ1-1, the V gene TRBV6-1, with 12 bases lining up with TRBD1. Trimming took 10 bases from V and 5 from J; bases not matched to a gene: 8. The CDR3 has 14 amino acids. Germline assignment: CDR1 MNHNS and CDR2 SASEGT. CDR3: CAIGTGGGWTEAFF. Here the CDR3 DNA reads TGTGCCATCGGGACAGGGGGCGGGTGGACTGAAGCTTTCTTT.

This rearrangement joins TRBV19 to TRBJ2-7; TRBD2 aligns across 13 bases. V shed 4 bases, J shed 4 bases, and the junction held 4 bases outside the gene matches. The V gene's germline CDR1 is LNHDA and CDR2 SQIVND (reference sequence). The CDR3 consists of 15 residues. CDR3 bases: TGTGCCAGTAGTACGGGACTAGCGGGAAAATACGAGCAGTACTTC. This encodes CASSTGLAGKYEQYF.

In the case of this clone: Other DNA sequences in the same sample also yield this CDR3. V is TRBV5-1 and J is TRBJ2-2; tentative D call: TRBD1 (6 bases). This CDR3 has 15 amino acids. Trimming shortened V by 2 bases and J by 0 bases, and 8 bases separated the two germline ends. Germline V gene data show CDR1 as SGHRS and CDR2 as YFSETQ. CDR3 in amino acids: CASSLGGSNTGELFF. The CDR3 nucleotides are TGCGCCAGCAGCTTAGGGGGATCGAACACCGGGGAGCTGTTTTTT.

This chain joins TRBV27 and TRBJ1-4; 7 bases map to TRBD1. CDR3 length: 13 amino acids. The J segment lost 3 bases and the V segment lost 8 bases, leaving 3 bases of the junction unmatched. The V gene's germline CDR1 is MNHEY and CDR2 SMNVEV (reference sequence). This CDR3 reads CASWGQSNEKLFF. The CDR3 DNA is TGTGCCAGCTGGGGACAGTCTAATGAAAAACTGTTTTTT. Combining the CDR3 with reference TRBV27 and TRBJ1-4 gives the whole variable domain EAQVTQNPRYLITVTGKKLTVTCSQNMNHEYMSWYRQDPGLGLRQIYYSMNVEVTDKGDVPEGYKVSRKEKRNFPLILESPSPNQTSLYFCASWGQSNEKLFFGSGTQLSVL.